The 9 T cell receptor beta chains below all came from one sample that was sequenced in a study of blood T cell repertoires in COVID-19. The method was immunoSEQ multiplex PCR; TCRdb's version includes in-frame clones alone and lacks a portion of them. Among under 200,000 clones listed, 88% were seen once. Sequencing was carried out using peripheral blood. The receptors stem from a man aged 55 to 69 with acute or convalescent COVID-19.

This sequence joins TRBV11-3 and TRBJ2-1, with TRBD2 matching over 9 bases. Germline V lookup: CDR1 SGHNT, CDR2 YENEEA. This CDR3 spans 15 amino acids. The J segment lost 11 bases and the V segment lost 3 bases, leaving 11 bases of the junction unmatched. The CDR3 DNA reads as TGTGCCAGCAGCTTTTCTAGCGGGGTCGATGCTAAGCAGTTCTTC. This codes for CASSFSSGVDAKQFF.

V and J are TRBV5-5 and TRBJ2-2; D unresolved. V gave up 3 bases and J gave up 0 bases, with 9 bases separating them. This CDR3 region has 15 residues. The germline V gene encodes CDR1 SGHKS and CDR2 YYEKEE (reference sequence). The CDR3 region is CASSSVFANTGELFF. CDR3 coding DNA: TGTGCCAGCAGCTCCGTATTCGCGAACACCGGGGAGCTGTTTTTT.

This clone was seen just once. This rearrangement joins TRBV19 to TRBJ1-5, with D possibly being TRBD1 (5 bases). Germline-derived CDR1 and CDR2 are LNHDA and SQIVND (reference sequence). The CDR3 has 16 amino acids. Trimming pared 7 bases from V and 3 bases from J, leaving 19 bases between. DNA of the CDR3: TGTGCCAGTACTCCCCGGGGGGGGATAAACAATCAGCCCCAGCATTTT. It is translated as CASTPRGGINNQPQHF. The whole variable domain, filled in from reference TRBV19 and TRBJ1-5, reads DGGITQSPKYLFRKEGQNVTLSCEQNLNHDAMYWYRQDPGQGLRLIYYSQIVNDFQKGDIAEGYSVSREKKESFPLTVTSAQKNPTAFYLCASTPRGGINNQPQHFGDGTRLSIL.

This sequence joins TRBV7-2 and TRBJ1-1, with D perhaps TRBD1 (6 bases). There are 15 residues in the CDR3. CDR1 SGHTA and CDR2 FQGNSA come from the germline V gene. Trimming removed 5 bases at V and 1 base at J, with 14 bases between. The DNA of the CDR3 is TGTGCCAGCAGCCACTCCGGGACACAGAACACTGAAGCTTTCTTT. It is translated as CASSHSGTQNTEAFF.

The chain employs TRBV11-1 and TRBJ2-7, with 7 bases lining up with TRBD1. Per germline, CDR1 SGHAT and CDR2 FQDESV (reference sequence). Germline trimming cut 6 bases from V and 2 bases from J; bases unmatched to any gene: 4. This CDR3 is built from 13 residues. CDR3 protein: CASSPGTAYEQYV. DNA for the CDR3: TGTGCCAGCAGTCCCGGGACAGCCTACGAGCAGTACGTC.

V and J are TRBV5-1 and TRBJ1-2; D ambiguous. CDR3 length: 16 amino acids. V lost 4 bases and J lost 1, with 17 bases in between. Germline assignment: CDR1 SGHRS and CDR2 YFSETQ. CDR3 sequence: CASSRRGDISNYGYTF. CDR3 DNA: TGCGCCAGCAGCCGCCGGGGAGACATTAGTAACTATGGCTACACCTTC.

V is TRBV5-1 and J is TRBJ1-4; D might be TRBD1 (5 bases). Trimming removed 0 bases from V and 5 bases from J, with 8 bases in between. The CDR3 loop spans 14 amino acids. Germline V gene sequence: CDR1 SGHRS, CDR2 YFSETQ. The CDR3 DNA reads as TGCGCCAGCAGCTTGGCAGGGCGCAATGAAAAACTGTTTTTT. Translation: CASSLAGRNEKLFF.

The chain combines TRBV20-1 with TRBJ2-1; 7 bases are a match to TRBD2. The V segment lost 3 bases and the J segment 3 bases; nucleotides outside the gene matches: 5. The germline CDR1 and CDR2 sequences are DFQATT and SNEGSKA (reference sequence). The CDR3 totals 14 residues. The CDR3 loop reads CSASNAGDYNEQFF. DNA for the CDR3: TGCAGTGCTAGTAACGCGGGAGACTACAATGAGCAGTTCTTC.

This clone has more than one count but fewer than ten. The chain employs TRBV11-2 and TRBJ1-1; 7 bases are a match to TRBD1. V lost 2 bases and J lost 0; bases outside the gene matches: 15. CDR3 size: 19 residues. Germline V gene sequence: CDR1 SGHAT, CDR2 FQNNGV. The CDR3, as DNA: TGTGCCAGCAGCTTAAGGGACAAGGGGGCGACTCGAATGAACACTGAAGCTTTCTTT. It yields the protein CASSLRDKGATRMNTEAFF.